This T cell receptor (beta chain) is drawn from a study of cytomegalovirus exposure and HLA in healthy donors. Concerning this clone itself: Its antigen is as yet unknown.

Study observations and caveats: Reports showed the classifier diagnosing cytomegalovirus status with high specificity and sensitivity. TCR beta chains numbering more than 150 were designated cytomegalovirus-associated. Among donors in an Asian-associated ancestry cluster, a later analysis reportedly found fewer N-insertions than the roughly 670-donor mean.

Per the germline V gene, CDR1 is SEHNR and CDR2 is FQNEAQ (reference sequence). This CDR3 has 16 residues. The V end lost 1 base, the J end lost 6 bases, and 16 bases lay between the germline ends. PCR used 60 Vbeta primers and 13 Jbeta primers. The repertoire was sequenced with immunoSEQ multiplex PCR; TCRdb's copy has only in-frame clones and lacks some. Among around 94,000 clones listed, roughly 80% were seen once. Specimen: PBMCs. The sequence came from a male donor in good health and CMV-seropositive. V is TRBV7-9 and J is TRBJ2-1; a weak D match, TRBD2 (7 bases). The CDR3 nucleotides read TGTGCCAGCAGCTTAGGGAGCGGGACACACCTCAATGAGCAGTTCTTC. This translates into CASSLGSGTHLNEQFF.